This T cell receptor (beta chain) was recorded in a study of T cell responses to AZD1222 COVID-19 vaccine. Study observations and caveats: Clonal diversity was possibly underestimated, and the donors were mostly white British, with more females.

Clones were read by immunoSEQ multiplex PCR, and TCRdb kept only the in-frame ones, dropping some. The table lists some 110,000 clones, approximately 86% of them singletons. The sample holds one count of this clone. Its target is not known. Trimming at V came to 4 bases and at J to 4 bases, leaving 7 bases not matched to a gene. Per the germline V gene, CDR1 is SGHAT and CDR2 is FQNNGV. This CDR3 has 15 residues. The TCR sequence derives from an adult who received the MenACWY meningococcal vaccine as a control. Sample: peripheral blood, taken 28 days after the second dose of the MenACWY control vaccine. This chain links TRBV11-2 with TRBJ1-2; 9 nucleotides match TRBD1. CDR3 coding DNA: TGTGCCAGCAGCTCTTCGGACAGGGGAGCCTATGGCTACACCTTC. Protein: CASSSSDRGAYGYTF. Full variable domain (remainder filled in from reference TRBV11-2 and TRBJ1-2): EAGVAQSPRYKIIEKRQSVAFWCNPISGHATLYWYQQILGQGPKLLIQFQNNGVVDDSQLPKDRFSAERLKGVDSTLKIQPAKLEDSAVYLCASSSSDRGAYGYTFGSGTRLTVV.